Below, 22 T cell receptor beta chains from the same sample are listed, as sequenced in a study of blood T cell repertoires in COVID-19. Assay: immunoSEQ multiplex PCR; the TCRdb copy retains only in-frame clones and omits some. This repertoire shows 150,000 to 200,000 clones, approximately 90% found once; its top ten account for 2% to 2.5%. Sequencing was carried out using peripheral blood. The origin of the receptors is a man aged 50 or older who had recovered from COVID-19.

This chain links TRBV7-2 with TRBJ1-6; 8 bases match TRBD1. CDR1 is SGHTA and CDR2 is FQGNSA in the germline V gene. This CDR3 has 14 residues. J gave up 6 bases and V 5 bases, and 3 bases lay outside the gene matches. The CDR3 spells CASSQGQANSPLHF. CDR3 sequence (DNA): TGTGCCAGCAGCCAGGGACAGGCTAATTCACCCCTCCACTTT. Full variable domain (missing parts from reference TRBV7-2 and TRBJ1-6): GAGVSQSPSNKVTEKGKDVELRCDPISGHTALYWYRQSLGQGLEFLIYFQGNSAPDKSGLPSDRFSAERTGGSVSTLTIQRTQQEDSAVYLCASSQGQANSPLHFGNGTRLTVT.

The chain links TRBV6-6 to TRBJ2-1; no clear D gene. From germline, CDR1 is MNHNY and CDR2 SVGAGI (reference sequence). The CDR3 runs to 12 residues. V was trimmed by 6 bases and J by 6 bases, leaving 9 bases between them. CDR3 sequence reads: CASSDKSNEQFF. CDR3 DNA: TGTGCCAGCAGCGATAAGAGCAATGAGCAGTTCTTC.

This clone has just a few counts. The chain couples TRBV2 to TRBJ1-4; D is uncertain. The length of the CDR3 is 15 residues. Germline CDR1 and CDR2: SNHLY and FYNNEI. Trimming removed 4 bases from V and 3 bases from J, with 12 bases in between. CDR3 residues: CASSVGDRPNEKLFF. The CDR3 region has the DNA TGTGCCAGCAGTGTAGGAGACCGGCCTAATGAAAAACTGTTTTTT. The full variable domain, in which reference TRBV2 and TRBJ1-4 provide the parts outside the CDR3, is EPEVTQTPSHQVTQMGQEVILRCVPISNHLYFYWYRQILGQKVEFLVSFYNNEISEKSEIFDDQFSVERPDGSNFTLKIRSTKLEDSAMYFCASSVGDRPNEKLFFGSGTQLSVL.

The chain joins TRBV6-5 to TRBJ2-7; maybe TRBD1 (6 bases). Trimming cost V 5 bases and J 0 bases, with 11 bases left between them. The CDR3 runs to 14 residues. CDR1 is MNHEY and CDR2 is SVGAGI in the germline V gene. In DNA, the CDR3 is TGTGCCAGCAGTCACGACAGGAGCTCCTACGAGCAGTACTTC. Translating gives CASSHDRSSYEQYF.

CDR3 bases: TGTGCCAGCAGCGCTTGGGACACCTTGACGGCCGGAAACACCATATATTTT. This codes for CASSAWDTLTAGNTIYF. The chain is built from TRBV7-2 and TRBJ1-3; the D gene is possibly TRBD1 (6 bases). Trimming cost V 5 bases and J 4 bases, with 21 bases left between them. CDR3 length: 17 residues. Germline V CDR1 and CDR2: SGHTA, FQGNSA.

This clone occurred once. The CDR3 sequence: CASSSDRGSYEQYF. In DNA form, the CDR3 reads TGTGCCAGCAGTTCCGACAGGGGCTCCTACGAGCAGTACTTC. The rearrangement links TRBV6-5 to TRBJ2-7; TRBD1 matches at 8 bases. The CDR3 runs 14 residues. Germline V gene lookup returns CDR1 MNHEY and CDR2 SVGAGI. The V gene end was trimmed by 4 bases and the J gene end by 0 bases; junction bases not matched to a gene: 2.

The chain joins TRBV5-1 to TRBJ2-7; 8 bases agree with TRBD1. Germline V CDR1 and CDR2: SGHRS, YFSETQ. CDR3 size: 16 residues. With V trimmed by 4 bases and J by 0 bases, 9 bases remained unmatched. The DNA for the CDR3 is TGCGCCAGCAGCGTCAGGCGGCAGGGGGCCTCCTACGAGCAGTACTTC. Its translation is CASSVRRQGASYEQYF.

This sequence joins TRBV6-2 or TRBV6-3 and TRBJ1-5; unclear D gene. The CDR3 spans 13 residues. Germline CDR1 reads MNHEY; CDR2 reads SVGEGT. V dropped 6 bases and J dropped 6 bases, with 12 bases sitting between them. The CDR3 sequence is CASSPTSSQPQHF. CDR3 sequence (DNA): TGTGCCAGCAGCCCAACATCATCTCAGCCCCAGCATTTT.

The V gene is TRBV10-1, the J gene TRBJ2-3; 10 bases map to TRBD1. Germline V gene lookup returns CDR1 WNHNN and CDR2 SYGVQD (reference sequence). The CDR3 has 16 amino acids. V dropped 6 bases and J dropped 1; count of bases not matched to a gene: 7. The CDR3 spells CASSPRGTGGTDTQYF. CDR3 sequence (DNA): TGCGCCAGCAGCCCCCGCGGGACAGGGGGCACAGATACGCAGTATTTT.

The CDR3 DNA follows: TGTGCCAGCAGCCGGGCTGACAATGAGCAGTTCTTC. Its translation: CASSRADNEQFF. The chain links TRBV3-1 (or the pseudogene TRBV3-2) to TRBJ2-1; D is unresolved. Germline V gives CDR1 LGHDT, CDR2 YNNKEL (reference sequence). This CDR3 is 12 amino acids long. Deletions cut 4 bases from V and 5 bases from J, with 6 bases between.

This clone has just a few counts. The rearrangement uses TRBV5-8 and TRBJ2-1, with D possibly TRBD1 on 5 matching bases. The CDR3 totals 11 residues. Trimming stripped 4 bases from V and 12 bases from J, with 11 bases between. Germline lookup yields CDR1 SGHTS and CDR2 YDEGEE. The CDR3 DNA is TGTGCCAGCAGCGCGACAGTTGCGCAGTTCTTC. The encoded protein is CASSATVAQFF.

The chain links TRBV6-2 or TRBV6-3 to TRBJ2-7; 11 nucleotides line up with TRBD2. The CDR3 sequence is 19 residues long. After removal of 6 bases from V and 0 bases from J, the junction contained 16 bases not matched to a gene. The germline gives CDR1 MNHEY, CDR2 SVGEGT. CDR3 amino acids: CASSELTLLAGALSYEQYF. CDR3 nucleotide sequence: TGTGCCAGCAGCGAGCTCACCTTACTAGCGGGAGCCCTCTCCTACGAGCAGTACTTC.

The V call is TRBV7-2, the J call TRBJ2-5, with 12 bases lining up with TRBD2. Germline lookup yields CDR1 SGHTA and CDR2 FQGNSA. The CDR3 length is 14 residues. Germline trimming cut 5 bases from V and 4 bases from J; bases unmatched to any gene: 2. The DNA of the CDR3 is TGTGCCAGCAGCCCTAGCGGGAGGGGAGAGACCCAGTACTTC. Amino acid sequence: CASSPSGRGETQYF.

The chain recombines TRBV5-4 with TRBJ1-6; D gene unclear. The V end was cut by 0 bases, the J end by 9 bases, with 10 bases between. The CDR3 totals 14 residues. From germline, CDR1 is SGHNT and CDR2 YYREEE (reference sequence). The chain's CDR3 is CASSLEGRGSPLHF. The CDR3 coding sequence is TGTGCCAGCAGCTTGGAAGGGAGAGGTTCACCCCTCCACTTT.

The J gene is TRBJ2-1, the V gene TRBV7-3; TRBD2 matches at 9 bases. The J segment lost 3 bases and the V segment lost 2 bases, leaving 2 bases of the junction unmatched. This CDR3 has 15 amino acids. The germline CDR1 and CDR2 sequences are SGHTA and FQGTGA. CDR3 DNA sequence: TGTGCCAGCAGCTTACAGCGGGGGGTCTACAATGAGCAGTTCTTC. Its protein is CASSLQRGVYNEQFF.

The DNA of the CDR3 is TGTGCCAGCACCGAAGGGGTGGACGGGCCATATGGCTACACCTTC. This codes for CASTEGVDGPYGYTF. The genes are TRBV6-5 and TRBJ1-2; possible D gene TRBD1, 5 bases. CDR3 size: 15 residues. The germline gives CDR1 MNHEY, CDR2 SVGAGI. The V end lost 7 bases, the J end lost 5 bases, and 20 bases lay between the germline ends.

The CDR3 region has the DNA TGTGCCAGCAGCTTACAACTGGACAGGGAGCTGTTTTTT. Translation gives CASSLQLDRELFF. The chain recombines TRBV9 with TRBJ2-2, with TRBD1 as a possible D gene (5 bases). The germline V gene encodes CDR1 SGDLS and CDR2 YYNGEE. This CDR3 contains 13 residues. V lost 4 bases, J lost 9 bases, and 13 bases lay in between.

The chain employs TRBV12-3 or TRBV12-4 and TRBJ2-5, with D perhaps TRBD1 (6 bases). Deletions cut 6 bases from V and 9 bases from J, with 14 bases between. This CDR3 is built from 12 residues. For the CDR3, the DNA is TGTGCCAGCAGCATCGGACAGTTTGCCCAGTACTTC. This sequence encodes CASSIGQFAQYF.

The rearrangement links TRBV6-5 to TRBJ1-1; tentative D call: TRBD1 (6 bases). CDR1 and CDR2 (germline): MNHEY, SVGAGI. There are 14 residues in the CDR3. Trimming shortened V by 6 bases and J by 4 bases, and 15 bases separated the two germline ends. The CDR3 is CASSDGGALTEAFF. The CDR3 region has the DNA TGTGCCAGCAGCGACGGGGGGGCGCTCACTGAAGCTTTCTTT.

The V gene is TRBV6-2 or TRBV6-3, the J gene TRBJ2-1, with TRBD1 matching over 8 bases. The CDR3 spans 14 residues. V gave up 6 bases and J gave up 6 bases; unmatched junction bases: 7. The germline gives CDR1 MNHEY, CDR2 SVGEGT. CDR3 DNA sequence: TGTGCCAGCAGCGCCTTCGACAGGGGCAATGAGCAGTTCTTC. Translation gives CASSAFDRGNEQFF.

The J gene is TRBJ2-7, the V gene TRBV6-5, with 9 bases lining up with TRBD1. Germline V gene lookup returns CDR1 MNHEY and CDR2 SVGAGI. V trimming: 7 bases; J trimming: 6 bases; junction bases outside the gene matches: 10. CDR3 length: 14 amino acids. This CDR3 is CASMMGTGRAEQYF. The CDR3 nucleotides read TGTGCCAGCATGATGGGGACAGGGCGGGCCGAGCAGTACTTC.

J is TRBJ2-1 and V is TRBV5-1; D may be TRBD2 (6 bases). Deletions cut 4 bases from V and 5 bases from J, with 16 bases between. CDR3 length equals 15 residues. Germline CDR1 SGHRS, CDR2 YFSETQ. CDR3 sequence: CASSPEASVNNEQFF. The CDR3 bases are TGCGCCAGCAGCCCGGAGGCTAGCGTTAACAATGAGCAGTTCTTC.